This entry concerns a single T cell receptor (beta chain). Its target is unknown. PCR primers comprised 60 Vbeta and 13 Jbeta primers. Original handling: Per a later analysis, the number of unique TCR beta chains was around 79 million, of which around 10 million were shared. Sequenced by immunoSEQ multiplex PCR; TCRdb stores in-frame clones only, minus some. V, J and clone size are those of that table, while D and trimming were read from the DNA. This sample yields about 150,000 clones, of which roughly 66% are seen a single time; over 5% belongs to the top ten. The data belong to a study of cytomegalovirus exposure and HLA in healthy donors. Across the whole study: A data release that came early held tens of millions of unique TCRs from HLA-typed donors.

Findings and limits, study-wide: Evidence from a later analysis indicated that most CMV-associated TCR beta chains looked HLA-restricted. HLA-A and HLA-B allele assignments for most subjects were reportedly predicted accurately using TCR beta sequences.

The CDR3 is 14 residues long. The germline gives CDR1 SGHDT, CDR2 YYEEEE. The trim removed 4 bases at V and 9 bases at J, leaving 9 bases unmatched. V is TRBV5-6 and J is TRBJ2-5, with 10 bases lining up with TRBD2. The sample consisted of PBMCs. This clonotype originated in a woman aged 55 to 70 in good health and CMV-seronegative. The CDR3 DNA is TGTGCCAGCAGCCTGGGACTAGCGCTTGGGGCCCAGTACTTC. This codes for CASSLGLALGAQYF.